The present TCR beta chain was sequenced within a study of blood T cell repertoires in COVID-19. Study overall: T cells, B-cell-depleted T cells, or PBMCs supplied cDNA or gDNA.

The data were produced by immunoSEQ multiplex PCR, yet TCRdb's version contains in-frame clones alone and is incomplete. The sample holds about 74,000 clones, around 91% seen once. The V segment lost 1 base and the J segment 9 bases; nucleotides outside the gene matches: 5. Germline V lookup: CDR1 MNHEY, CDR2 SMNVEV (reference sequence). The CDR3 totals 15 residues. This chain connects TRBV27 to TRBJ1-6; 8 bases are shared with TRBD1. The source of this sequence is a woman between 50 and 59 years old in a cohort sampled during active COVID-19. The material sequenced was peripheral blood. CDR3: CASSLWAGGVSPLHF. Here the CDR3 DNA reads TGTGCCAGCAGTTTATGGGCAGGGGGCGTTTCACCCCTCCACTTT.